The 16 T cell receptor beta chains listed next were all sequenced from one sample in a study of shared clonotypes between healthy human individuals. Libraries were prepared by immunoSEQ multiplex PCR; TCRdb keeps only in-frame clonotypes and omits some of them. The table has about 1.1 million clones, approximately 80% seen once. Sequenced material: memory CD4+ T cells from PBMCs. Subset in this sample: CD45RA-negative fraction. These receptors were taken from a man aged 18 to 30 in good health. Some clones in this sample may be carry-over from other donors' samples.

This clone was seen a single time. This specimen includes other DNA sequences encoding the same CDR3. The rearrangement links TRBV7-9 to TRBJ2-5, with TRBD2 as a possible D gene (6 bases). Deletions cut 2 bases from V and 5 bases from J, with 9 bases between. CDR1 SEHNR and CDR2 FQNEAQ come from the germline V gene (reference sequence). This CDR3 is 13 amino acids long. The chain's CDR3 is CASSLSGGETQYF. CDR3 sequence (DNA): TGTGCCAGCAGCTTATCAGGAGGGGAGACCCAGTACTTC.

Comment on this clone: Other DNA sequences within the sample encode an identical CDR3. The chain is built from TRBV28 and TRBJ2-7, with TRBD1 matching over 10 bases. CDR3 size: 15 residues. The V gene end was trimmed by 4 bases and the J gene end by 2 bases; junction bases not matched to a gene: 5. Germline loops: CDR1 MDHEN, CDR2 SYDVKM. CDR3 in DNA: TGTGCCAGCAGTTCGCCGGGACAGGGGCCCTACGAGCAGTACTTC. It codes for CASSSPGQGPYEQYF.

The chain carries TRBV28 and TRBJ2-2; D may be TRBD1 or TRBD2 (5 bases each). Germline-derived CDR1 and CDR2 are MDHEN and SYDVKM. Trimming took 4 bases from V and 2 from J, leaving 11 bases between them. The CDR3 sequence is 15 residues long. The CDR3 is CASSSFGANTGELFF. As DNA, the CDR3 is TGTGCCAGCAGTTCGTTCGGGGCAAACACCGGGGAGCTGTTTTTT.

This chain connects TRBV2 to TRBJ2-7; either TRBD1 or TRBD2 may supply D (6 bases each). The V gene lost 7 bases and the J gene lost 6 bases, with 22 bases spanning the gap. This CDR3 spans 15 amino acids. CDR1 is SNHLY and CDR2 is FYNNEI in the germline V gene. CDR3 nucleotides: TGTGCCAGCATTCGGGGGCGGGAACCCCCCCCCGAGCAGTACTTC. Protein product: CASIRGREPPPEQYF.

This clone has just one count. The same CDR3 arises from other DNA sequences in this sample as well. V is TRBV5-1 and J is TRBJ1-4; D might be TRBD1 (5 bases). V dropped 4 bases and J dropped 6 bases, with 13 bases sitting between them. Germline V gene lookup returns CDR1 SGHRS and CDR2 YFSETQ. CDR3 length: 14 residues. CDR3 sequence: CASSPNRGDEKLFF. CDR3 DNA: TGCGCCAGCAGCCCGAACAGAGGGGATGAAAAACTGTTTTTT. The complete variable domain, with remaining parts taken from reference TRBV5-1 and TRBJ1-4, reads KAGVTQTPRYLIKTRGQQVTLSCSPISGHRSVSWYQQTPGQGLQFLFEYFSETQRNKGNFPGRFSGRQFSNSRSEMNVSTLELGDSALYLCASSPNRGDEKLFFGSGTQLSVL.

Comments on this clone: The sample carries other DNA sequences with the same CDR3. The chain recombines TRBV6-6 with TRBJ1-2; D is perhaps TRBD1 (5 bases). Trimming left V 6 bases short and J 2 bases short, with 13 bases between. Germline V CDR1 and CDR2: MNHNY, SVGAGI (reference sequence). This CDR3 comprises 14 residues. CDR3 coding DNA: TGTGCCAGCAGCCCAGGGACCGCGAACTATGGCTACACCTTC. This codes for CASSPGTANYGYTF.

Comment on this clone: This may come from a read error, since a much larger clone is one base off. The CDR3, as DNA: TGTGCCAGCAGCCCTAGCGGGGGCACAGATACGCAGTATTTT. It encodes CASSPSGGTDTQYF. The chain is built from TRBV5-6 and TRBJ2-3; 9 nucleotides align to TRBD2. This CDR3 contains 14 residues. From germline, CDR1 is SGHDT and CDR2 YYEEEE. Trimming took 4 bases from V and 1 from J; bases not matched to a gene: 1.

The gene calls are TRBV5-5 and TRBJ1-1, with a tentative D call TRBD1 (5 bases). The CDR3 length is 11 residues. Trimming took off 4 bases at V and 7 bases at J, with 8 bases between the two ends. Per germline, CDR1 SGHKS and CDR2 YYEKEE (reference sequence). The CDR3 DNA reads as TGTGCCAGCAGCCGACAGAGTGAAGCTTTCTTT. As protein: CASSRQSEAFF.

The rearrangement uses TRBV5-1 and TRBJ2-1; TRBD2 matches 9 bases. The CDR3 extends over 15 amino acids. The V and J ends lost 5 bases and 9 bases, in that order; junction bases with no gene match: 12. Per germline, CDR1 SGHRS and CDR2 YFSETQ. The chain's CDR3 is CASRTVAGGQGEQFF. CDR3 in DNA: TGCGCCAGCAGAACGGTGGCGGGAGGGCAAGGTGAGCAGTTCTTC.

This chain joins TRBV7-2 and TRBJ2-7, with 7 bases aligning to TRBD2. The junction had 18 bases not matched to a gene; V was cut back by 6 bases and J by 7 bases. The CDR3 loop spans 16 amino acids. In germline, CDR1 is SGHTA, CDR2 FQGNSA. The chain's CDR3 is CASSNHMGGGPREQYF. For the CDR3, the DNA is TGTGCCAGCAGTAATCATATGGGGGGAGGGCCGCGAGAGCAGTACTTC.

The rearrangement uses TRBV7-8 and TRBJ1-2, with D possibly matching TRBD1 (6 bases). The CDR3 consists of 16 residues. From germline, CDR1 is SGHVS and CDR2 FQNEAQ. V gave up 0 bases and J gave up 6 bases, with 17 bases separating them. CDR3 sequence (DNA): TGTGCCAGCAGCTTAGCTTCGGGGGGCGCGAGAAATGGCTACACCTTC. Its protein product is CASSLASGGARNGYTF.

Worth noting for this clone: A clone one base away is much larger, so this may be a read error. Additional DNA sequences in this sample encode the identical CDR3. This sequence joins TRBV5-1 and TRBJ1-2; D uncertain. The CDR3 is made up of 13 amino acids. The germline V gene encodes CDR1 SGHRS and CDR2 YFSETQ. The V and J ends lost 0 bases and 2 bases respectively, with 5 bases between them. The chain's CDR3 is CASSLGQNYGYTF. The CDR3 DNA reads TGCGCCAGCAGCTTGGGTCAGAACTATGGCTACACCTTC.

This clone occurred a few times. The CDR3 reads CASSLGRGPQETQYF. The CDR3 region has the DNA TGTGCCAGCAGTTTGGGCAGGGGACCCCAAGAGACCCAGTACTTC. The chain is built from TRBV28 and TRBJ2-5; D possibly corresponds to TRBD1 (6 bases). Trimming removed 3 bases from V and 1 base from J, with 12 bases in between. The CDR3 totals 15 residues. Germline values: CDR1 MDHEN, CDR2 SYDVKM.

The genes are TRBV18 and TRBJ2-7; 10 positions agree with TRBD1. Unmatched junction bases numbered 6, after V lost 3 bases and J lost 4 bases. Germline V gives CDR1 KGHSH, CDR2 LQKENI. The CDR3 is 15 amino acids. The CDR3 spells CASSPGGQGWYEQYF. The CDR3 DNA follows: TGTGCCAGCTCACCCGGGGGACAGGGGTGGTACGAGCAGTACTTC. Full variable domain (outside the CDR3, taken from reference TRBV18 and TRBJ2-7): NAGVMQNPRHLVRRRGQEARLRCSPMKGHSHVYWYRQLPEEGLKFMVYLQKENIIDESGMPKERFSAEFPKEGPSILRIQQVVRGDSAAYFCASSPGGQGWYEQYFGPGTRLTVT.

This clone has only a few counts. The genes are TRBV2 and TRBJ1-1; a weak D match, TRBD1 (6 bases). Germline V lookup: CDR1 SNHLY, CDR2 FYNNEI. Trimming removed 9 bases at V and 4 bases at J, with 12 bases between. The CDR3 totals 12 residues. CDR3 nucleotide sequence: TGTGCCAGTGGTGTCAGGGGCACTGAAGCTTTCTTT. Its protein is CASGVRGTEAFF. Variable domain in full (rest from reference TRBV2 and TRBJ1-1): EPEVTQTPSHQVTQMGQEVILRCVPISNHLYFYWYRQILGQKVEFLVSFYNNEISEKSEIFDDQFSVERPDGSNFTLKIRSTKLEDSAMYFCASGVRGTEAFFGQGTRLTVV.

The rearrangement links TRBV30 to TRBJ2-1, with 8 bases fitting TRBD2. The V gene end was trimmed by 4 bases and the J gene end by 5 bases; junction bases not matched to a gene: 7. Per the germline V gene, CDR1 is GTSNPN and CDR2 is SVGIG (reference sequence). The CDR3 is made up of 14 amino acids. The CDR3 region is CAWTVLADNNEQFF. CDR3 sequence (DNA): TGTGCCTGGACTGTACTAGCGGACAACAATGAGCAGTTCTTC.